This T cell receptor beta chain was profiled in a study of T cell responses to AZD1222 COVID-19 vaccine. Study findings and constraints: Baseline serology detected seropositivity in only six AZD1222 recipients. Two doses of AZD1222 preceded a rise in Spike-specific TCR breadth and depth. Within unmutated variant regions lay the reported targets of nearly half of spike-specific TCRs. In a largely white British group with more females than males, clonal diversity was possibly underestimated.

V lost 3 bases and J 1 base, leaving 6 bases between the germline ends. Germline CDR1 reads LGHNA; CDR2 reads YSLEER. This CDR3 region has 14 residues. Turning to this clone: Its antigen is unknown.

Using immunoSEQ multiplex PCR, the repertoire was profiled, and TCRdb retains in-frame clones only, with some absent. Here the sample spans some 90,000 clones, around 86% being singletons. This sequence was found in an adult in good health. The chain uses TRBV4-3 and TRBJ2-2; the D is unclear. The sequencing used peripheral blood, collected on day 0 of AZD1222 vaccination. Here the CDR3 reads CASSHGGNTGELFF. The CDR3 coding sequence is TGCGCCAGCAGCCACGGCGGGAACACCGGGGAGCTGTTTTTT.